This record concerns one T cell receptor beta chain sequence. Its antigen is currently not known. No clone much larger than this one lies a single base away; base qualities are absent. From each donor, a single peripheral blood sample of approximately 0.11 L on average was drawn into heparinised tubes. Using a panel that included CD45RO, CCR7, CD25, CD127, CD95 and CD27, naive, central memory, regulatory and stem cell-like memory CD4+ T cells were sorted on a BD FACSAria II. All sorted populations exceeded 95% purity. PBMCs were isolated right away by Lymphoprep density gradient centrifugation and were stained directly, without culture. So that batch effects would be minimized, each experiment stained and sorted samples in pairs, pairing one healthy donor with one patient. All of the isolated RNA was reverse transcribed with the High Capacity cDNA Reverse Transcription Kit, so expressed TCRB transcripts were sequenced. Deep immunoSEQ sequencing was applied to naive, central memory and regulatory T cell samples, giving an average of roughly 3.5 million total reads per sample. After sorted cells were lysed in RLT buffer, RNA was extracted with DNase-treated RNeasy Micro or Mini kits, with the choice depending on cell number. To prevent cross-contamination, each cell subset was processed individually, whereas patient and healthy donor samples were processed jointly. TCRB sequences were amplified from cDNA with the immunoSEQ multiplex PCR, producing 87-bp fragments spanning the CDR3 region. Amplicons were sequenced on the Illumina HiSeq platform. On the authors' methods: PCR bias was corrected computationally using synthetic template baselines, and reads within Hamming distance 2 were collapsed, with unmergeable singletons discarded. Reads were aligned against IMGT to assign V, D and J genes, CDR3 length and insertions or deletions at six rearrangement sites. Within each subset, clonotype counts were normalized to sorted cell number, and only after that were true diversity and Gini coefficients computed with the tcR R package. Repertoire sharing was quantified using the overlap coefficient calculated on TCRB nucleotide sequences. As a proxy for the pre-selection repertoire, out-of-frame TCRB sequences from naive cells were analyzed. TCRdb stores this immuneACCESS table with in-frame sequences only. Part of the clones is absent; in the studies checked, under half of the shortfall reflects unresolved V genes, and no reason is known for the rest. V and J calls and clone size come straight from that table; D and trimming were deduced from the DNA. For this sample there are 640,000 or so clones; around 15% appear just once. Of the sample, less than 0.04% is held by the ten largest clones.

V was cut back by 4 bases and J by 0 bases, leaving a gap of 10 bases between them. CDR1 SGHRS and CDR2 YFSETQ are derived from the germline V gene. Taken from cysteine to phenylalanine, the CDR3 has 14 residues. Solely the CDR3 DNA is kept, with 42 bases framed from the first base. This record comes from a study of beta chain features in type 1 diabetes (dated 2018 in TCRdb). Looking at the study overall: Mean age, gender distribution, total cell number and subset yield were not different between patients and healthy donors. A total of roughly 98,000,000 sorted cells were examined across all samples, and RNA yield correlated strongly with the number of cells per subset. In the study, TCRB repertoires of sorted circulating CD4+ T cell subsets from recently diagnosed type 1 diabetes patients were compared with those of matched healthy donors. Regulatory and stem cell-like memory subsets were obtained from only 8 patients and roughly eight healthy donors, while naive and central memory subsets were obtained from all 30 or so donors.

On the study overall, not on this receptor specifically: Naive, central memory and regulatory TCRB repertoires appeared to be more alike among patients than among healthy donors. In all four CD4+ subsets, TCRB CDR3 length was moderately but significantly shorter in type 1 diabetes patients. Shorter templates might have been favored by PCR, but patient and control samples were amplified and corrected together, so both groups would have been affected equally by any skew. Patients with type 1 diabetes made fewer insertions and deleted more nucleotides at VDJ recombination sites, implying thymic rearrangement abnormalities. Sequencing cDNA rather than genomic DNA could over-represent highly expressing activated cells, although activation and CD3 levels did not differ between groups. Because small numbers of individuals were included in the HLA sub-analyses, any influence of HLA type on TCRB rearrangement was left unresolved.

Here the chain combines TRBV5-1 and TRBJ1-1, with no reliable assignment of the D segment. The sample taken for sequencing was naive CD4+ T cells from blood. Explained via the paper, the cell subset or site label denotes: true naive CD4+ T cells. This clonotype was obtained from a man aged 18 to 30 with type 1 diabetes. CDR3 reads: CASSLDTLNTEAFF. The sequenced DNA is TGCGCCAGCAGCCTAGACACCTTGAACACTGAAGCTTTCTTT. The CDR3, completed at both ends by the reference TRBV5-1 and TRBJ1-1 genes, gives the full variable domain KAGVTQTPRYLIKTRGQQVTLSCSPISGHRSVSWYQQTPGQGLQFLFEYFSETQRNKGNFPGRFSGRQFSNSRSEMNVSTLELGDSALYLCASSLDTLNTEAFFGQGTRLTVV.